The T cell receptor beta chain described here comes from a study of blood T cell repertoires in COVID-19. On the study more broadly: Samples representing acute and convalescent COVID-19 were sourced from the United States, Italy and Spain. T cells, B-cell-depleted T cells, or PBMCs supplied cDNA or gDNA.

CDR1 SGHTA and CDR2 FQGNSA come from the germline V gene. Trimming removed 2 bases at V and 2 bases at J, with 4 bases between. This CDR3 has 12 amino acids. In the source study's methods: Quantification of nucleated cells was approximated via reference gene primer amplification. This table comes from immunoSEQ multiplex PCR, and its TCRdb copy is limited to in-frame clones, with some not included. V, J and clone size are those of that table, while D and trimming were read from the DNA. The repertoire holds 100,000 to 120,000 clones, with roughly 87% as singletons. V and J are TRBV7-2 and TRBJ2-7, with D unresolved. This receptor was obtained from a human donor in a cohort sampled during active COVID-19. Sequenced sample: peripheral blood. The CDR3 protein is CASSLQAYEQYF. The CDR3 DNA sequence: TGTGCCAGCAGCTTACAGGCCTACGAGCAGTACTTC.